This passage covers 26 T cell receptor beta chains from one sample sequenced in a study of cytomegalovirus exposure and HLA in healthy donors. Primers: 60 Vbeta forward and 13 Jbeta reverse. Here immunoSEQ multiplex PCR was the method, and the copy in TCRdb shows in-frame clones only, minus some. Of about 190,000 clones in the sample, 78% are singletons; the top ten hold approximately 14%. Sample: PBMCs. These receptors were collected from a woman under 40 in good health and CMV-seropositive.

The chain joins TRBV5-4 to TRBJ2-7; 8 bases match TRBD2. Per germline, CDR1 SGHNT and CDR2 YYREEE (reference sequence). The CDR3 runs 15 residues. The V and J ends lost 4 bases and 2 bases, in that order; junction bases with no gene match: 8. The CDR3, as DNA: TGTGCCAGCAGCCTACTGTCGGGAGGGACCTACGAGCAGTACTTC. Its translation: CASSLLSGGTYEQYF.

The chain carries TRBV4-2 and TRBJ1-3; D is possibly TRBD1 (5 bases). Trimming removed 4 bases from V and 2 bases from J, with 15 bases in between. The germline V gene has CDR1 LGHNA and CDR2 YNFKEQ. The CDR3 is 16 amino acids. The CDR3 spells CASSLHLAGAGNTIYF. DNA for the CDR3: TGTGCCAGCAGCCTTCATTTGGCGGGGGCTGGAAACACCATATATTTT.

This chain connects TRBV5-8 to TRBJ2-7; 8 positions match TRBD1. This CDR3 is built from 14 residues. CDR1 is SGHTS and CDR2 is YDEGEE in the germline V gene. Trimming removed 3 bases from V and 0 bases from J; junction bases left unmatched: 2. CDR3 protein: CASSWGTGSYEQYF. CDR3 nucleotides: TGTGCCAGCAGCTGGGGGACAGGCTCCTACGAGCAGTACTTC.

This clone has just a few counts. The V gene is TRBV28, the J gene TRBJ1-6; weak D call: TRBD1 (5 bases). This CDR3 has 14 amino acids. V dropped 3 bases and J dropped 5 bases, with 8 bases sitting between them. Germline V lookup: CDR1 MDHEN, CDR2 SYDVKM. The CDR3: CASSFGGNNSPLHF. CDR3 in DNA: TGTGCCAGCAGTTTCGGGGGGAATAATTCACCCCTCCACTTT.

This clone has just a few counts. The V call is TRBV30, the J call TRBJ2-5; 9 bases line up with TRBD2. This CDR3 has 14 amino acids. With V trimmed by 0 bases and J by 4 bases, 3 bases remained unmatched. Germline V CDR1 and CDR2: GTSNPN, SVGIG (reference sequence). The CDR3 sequence: CAWSVAGGGETQYF. The DNA for the CDR3 is TGTGCCTGGAGTGTAGCGGGGGGAGGAGAGACCCAGTACTTC.

This chain uses TRBV19 with TRBJ2-2, with TRBD2 identical over 11 bases. Germline CDR1 and CDR2: LNHDA and SQIVND (reference sequence). The CDR3 sequence is 18 residues long. V was clipped by 0 bases and J by 4 bases; unmatched bases: 7. The CDR3 loop is CASSIDSGGAGVTGELFF. In nucleotides, the CDR3 is TGTGCCAGTAGTATAGATAGCGGGGGGGCCGGGGTCACCGGGGAGCTGTTTTTT.

About this clone itself: This is likely a read error, given that the CDR3 carries no conserved phenylalanine or tryptophan at its end. It is unclear where the CDR3 begins or ends on the DNA, so no DNA is shown, and the CDR3 is as TCRdb lists it. The chain combines TRBV6-5 with TRBJ1-5. The CDR3 is 11 residues long, counting both termini. CDR1 and CDR2 (germline): MNHEY, SVGAGI. This chain's CDR3 is CASDQPLSGGS.

The chain combines TRBV7-9 with TRBJ2-1, with 11 bases fitting TRBD1. Germline trimming cut 4 bases from V and 6 bases from J; bases unmatched to any gene: 5. Germline V gene sequence: CDR1 SEHNR, CDR2 FQNEAQ (reference sequence). CDR3 size: 15 residues. This chain's CDR3 is CASSSGTGGPNEQFF. Written as DNA, the CDR3 is TGTGCCAGCAGCTCCGGGACAGGGGGTCCCAATGAGCAGTTCTTC.

This clone has only a few counts. The chain carries TRBV6-6 and TRBJ1-1; possibly TRBD1 for D (5 bases). The CDR3 sequence is 15 residues long. V dropped 0 bases and J dropped 4 bases, with 12 bases sitting between them. Per the germline V gene, CDR1 is MNHNY and CDR2 is SVGAGI (reference sequence). In DNA form, the CDR3 reads TGTGCCAGCAGTTACTCGGCAGGGAAGCGCACTGAAGCTTTCTTT. Protein sequence: CASSYSAGKRTEAFF.

This clone was counted a few times. The rearrangement links TRBV2 to TRBJ1-2, with D possibly TRBD1 on 5 matching bases. This CDR3 contains 17 residues. Trimming left V 3 bases short and J 8 bases short, with 25 bases between. Germline CDR1 SNHLY, CDR2 FYNNEI. CDR3 protein: CASSDLAGFASSGGYTF. CDR3 bases: TGTGCCAGCAGTGACCTGGCAGGGTTCGCGTCCTCCGGCGGCTACACCTTC.

The CDR3 region is CASSPGLAGGTNTGELFF. Written as DNA, the CDR3 is TGTGCCAGCAGCCCCGGACTAGCGGGGGGGACGAACACCGGGGAGCTGTTTTTT. The chain couples TRBV4-2 to TRBJ2-2, with 15 bases aligning to TRBD2. The V and J ends lost 4 bases and 0 bases, in that order; junction bases with no gene match: 3. There are 18 residues in the CDR3. CDR1 and CDR2 from the germline V gene are LGHNA and YNFKEQ.

The gene calls are TRBV9 and TRBJ1-2; the D gene is possibly TRBD1 (6 bases). CDR1 and CDR2 from the germline V gene are SGDLS and YYNGEE. CDR3 length: 17 residues. Trimming stripped 4 bases from V and 4 bases from J, with 23 bases between. The CDR3 loop reads CASSPTGPKSLGYGYTF. The CDR3 coding sequence is TGTGCCAGCAGCCCTACAGGGCCCAAATCTCTAGGCTATGGCTACACCTTC.

A few counts support this clone. V usage is TRBV28 and J usage is TRBJ2-7; 9 positions agree with TRBD1. The trim removed 4 bases at V and 7 bases at J, leaving 5 bases unmatched. The V gene's germline CDR1 is MDHEN and CDR2 SYDVKM. The CDR3 has 13 residues. This chain's CDR3 is CASSYSDRGEQYF. CDR3 nucleotides: TGTGCCAGCAGTTACTCGGACAGGGGTGAGCAGTACTTC.

This sequence joins TRBV19 and TRBJ2-5, with 7 bases identical to TRBD1. The V gene end was trimmed by 6 bases and the J gene end by 1 base; junction bases not matched to a gene: 8. This CDR3 has 15 amino acids. Germline loops: CDR1 LNHDA, CDR2 SQIVND (reference sequence). DNA for the CDR3: TGTGCCAGTAGCAGATTAGGACAGGCCCAAGAGACCCAGTACTTC. Residues: CASSRLGQAQETQYF.

V is TRBV5-4 and J is TRBJ2-5; TRBD1 agrees at 7 bases. Germline lookup yields CDR1 SGHNT and CDR2 YYREEE (reference sequence). V gave up 4 bases and J gave up 2 bases; unmatched junction bases: 5. This CDR3 has 14 amino acids. The chain's CDR3 is CASSTGQVQETQYF. The CDR3 DNA reads TGTGCCAGCAGCACCGGACAGGTACAAGAGACCCAGTACTTC. The variable domain in full, with the rest retrieved from reference TRBV5-4 and TRBJ2-5, is ETGVTQSPTHLIKTRGQQVTLRCSSQSGHNTVSWYQQALGQGPQFIFQYYREEENGRGNFPPRFSGLQFPNYSSELNVNALELDDSALYLCASSTGQVQETQYFGPGTRLLVL.

This clone was detected only a few times. J is TRBJ1-1 and V is TRBV19; the match to TRBD1 covers 8 bases. The CDR3 length is 15 residues. Germline lookup yields CDR1 LNHDA and CDR2 SQIVND (reference sequence). The trim removed 5 bases at V and 1 base at J, leaving 6 bases unmatched. CDR3 region: CASSVGQGSNTEAFF. For the CDR3, the DNA is TGTGCCAGTAGTGTAGGACAGGGATCGAACACTGAAGCTTTCTTT.

The chain recombines TRBV2 with TRBJ1-2; TRBD1 matches at 7 bases. V was pared by 3 bases and J by 1 base, with 5 bases of the junction left unmatched. The length of the CDR3 is 15 residues. Germline CDR1 reads SNHLY; CDR2 reads FYNNEI. CDR3: CASSETRDSNYGYTF. DNA of the CDR3: TGTGCCAGCAGTGAGACCCGGGACAGTAACTATGGCTACACCTTC.

The chain recombines TRBV5-1 with TRBJ1-1; D possibly corresponds to TRBD1 (6 bases). Germline CDR1 SGHRS, CDR2 YFSETQ. The V end lost 0 bases, the J end lost 10 bases, and 10 bases lay between the germline ends. The CDR3 is 12 residues long. CDR3 amino acids: CASSLATGIAFF. The CDR3, as DNA: TGCGCCAGCAGCTTGGCCACAGGGATAGCTTTCTTT.

This clone has only a few counts. The chain joins TRBV28 to TRBJ2-7; 10 bases map to TRBD1. The CDR3 is made up of 17 amino acids. Germline V lookup: CDR1 MDHEN, CDR2 SYDVKM. J gave up 5 bases and V 6 bases, and 16 bases lay outside the gene matches. This CDR3 reads CASRETGLRDRGHEQYF. The CDR3 bases are TGTGCCAGCAGGGAGACAGGCTTACGGGACAGGGGACACGAGCAGTACTTC.

This chain connects TRBV6-1 to TRBJ1-4; D gene unclear. Trimming left V 6 bases short and J 0 bases short, with 2 bases between. The V gene's germline CDR1 is MNHNS and CDR2 SASEGT. This CDR3 contains 12 residues. As DNA, the CDR3 is TGTGCCAGCAGCACAACTAATGAAAAACTGTTTTTT. Its protein product is CASSTTNEKLFF.

The chain joins TRBV5-5 to TRBJ1-2; D might be TRBD1 (6 bases). The CDR3 contains 14 residues. In germline, CDR1 is SGHKS, CDR2 YYEKEE (reference sequence). With 1 base removed from V and 2 bases from J, the gap between germline ends came to 9 bases. This chain's CDR3 is CASSLFGQNYGYTF. The CDR3 nucleotides are TGTGCCAGCAGCTTGTTCGGACAGAACTATGGCTACACCTTC.

The chain couples TRBV30 to TRBJ1-6; D remains ambiguous. Per germline, CDR1 GTSNPN and CDR2 SVGIG (reference sequence). CDR3 length equals 13 residues. The V and J ends lost 0 bases and 10 bases respectively, with 10 bases between them. The CDR3 loop reads CAWSVEGRSPLHF. Written as DNA, the CDR3 is TGTGCCTGGAGTGTAGAGGGTAGGTCACCCCTCCACTTT.

This sequence joins TRBV9 and TRBJ2-7, with 7 nucleotides matching TRBD1. V was clipped by 0 bases and J by 0 bases; unmatched bases: 6. The length of the CDR3 is 16 residues. Germline V gene data show CDR1 as SGDLS and CDR2 as YYNGEE. CDR3 loop: CASSVAFGTDSYEQYF. CDR3 sequence (DNA): TGTGCCAGCAGCGTAGCGTTCGGGACAGACTCCTACGAGCAGTACTTC.

Regarding this clone: Other DNA sequences in this specimen translate into the identical CDR3. The V gene is TRBV18, the J gene TRBJ2-3, with 7 bases aligning to TRBD2. Trimming cost V 0 bases and J 4 bases; bases outside gene matches: 4. Germline V gene lookup returns CDR1 KGHSH and CDR2 LQKENI. This CDR3 contains 15 residues. The CDR3 spells CASSPPTSEADTQYF. The DNA of the CDR3 is TGTGCCAGCTCACCACCTACTAGCGAGGCAGATACGCAGTATTTT.

The chain has TRBV5-5 and TRBJ1-2; D might be TRBD1 (5 bases). Trimming left V 0 bases short and J 4 bases short, with 13 bases between. CDR1 and CDR2 (germline): SGHKS, YYEKEE (reference sequence). The CDR3 runs to 15 residues. CDR3 nucleotide sequence: TGTGCCAGCAGCTTGGCGGGGGGAGGAGGCTATGGCTACACCTTC. Translation gives CASSLAGGGGYGYTF.

V usage is TRBV2 and J usage is TRBJ2-1, with 13 positions matching TRBD2. Germline loops: CDR1 SNHLY, CDR2 FYNNEI. The V and J ends lost 7 bases and 6 bases, in that order; junction bases with no gene match: 9. The CDR3 is 16 amino acids. The CDR3 sequence is CASKGPGLAGSNEQFF. The CDR3 nucleotides are TGTGCCAGCAAGGGGCCGGGACTAGCGGGGAGCAATGAGCAGTTCTTC. Variable domain in full (rest from reference TRBV2 and TRBJ2-1): EPEVTQTPSHQVTQMGQEVILRCVPISNHLYFYWYRQILGQKVEFLVSFYNNEISEKSEIFDDQFSVERPDGSNFTLKIRSTKLEDSAMYFCASKGPGLAGSNEQFFGPGTRLTVL.